This T cell receptor beta chain was observed in a study of blood T cell repertoires in COVID-19 (dated by TCRdb to the early 2020s). Turning to the overall study: Samples from collaborators originated in the United States, Italy and Spain and spanned both the acute and convalescent phases of COVID-19. The prospective study material was composed of cDNA or gDNA derived from T cells, B-cell-depleted T cells, or PBMCs. A freely available public database, intended as a resource for researchers studying the immune response to SARS-CoV-2, is where the repertoires were released. A de-identified subject ID, COVID-19 status, age in years and sex were almost always included in the sample metadata. HLA class I and class II types, where available, came from metadata supplied by the sample provider rather than from assay-based typing. Samples were obtained from the ongoing ImmuneRACE study (first 160 participants) and from 950 to 1,500 subjects provided by 6 global collaborators. Subjects who had been exposed to COVID-19, were actively infected with it, or had recovered from it provided the deeply sampled blood TCRbeta repertoires that made up the dataset. Summary of the overall study and its limitations: Clinical and demographic metadata were provided uncurated, with the amount varying by source and participant.

TCRbeta CDR3 regions were amplified from genomic DNA using the immunoSEQ Assay, a bias-controlled multiplex PCR. For the original study's pipeline: The number of nucleated cells in each sample was estimated by amplification of reference gene primers within the assay. Sequence reads were collapsed and filtered to measure the absolute abundance of every unique TCRbeta CDR3 rearrangement. For each sample, productive Simpson clonality was calculated by taking the square root of Simpson's diversity index across productive rearrangements. What TCRdb holds here is the immuneACCESS table cut down to in-frame rearrangements. Part of the clones is not present; checked against another copy, under half of the missing clones reflect an unresolved V gene, and the others are unexplained. That table furnishes V, J and clone size, whereas the DNA furnished D and trimming. Recorded for this sample are approximately 150,000 clones; around 84% of them occurred a single time. More than 2% of the sample is in the top ten clones.

CDR1 and CDR2 are read off the germline V gene (reference sequence) as DFQATT and SNEGSKA. The CDR3 spans 17 residues, from the cysteine through the phenylalanine. The read is trimmed to its CDR3 DNA, 51 bases read in frame from base 1. Trimming removed 3 bases from V and 5 bases from J; the gene matches leave 12 bases unexplained. Enrolling through a virtual design, the prospective study's participants ranged in age from roughly 18 to 89 years and lived across 20 to 25 United States geographic areas. In the prospective study, cohorts were assigned on the basis of participant-reported clinical history obtained from a screening survey and a study questionnaire. In the prospective study, mobile phlebotomists collected whole blood, serum and a nasopharyngeal or oropharyngeal swab from each participant. Additional blood draws and questionnaires over an approximately 2-month period could optionally be provided by prospective study participants. Blood samples from the prospective study were shipped frozen or at room temperature prior to DNA extraction.

This clone has a single count. This clone's antigen is unknown. Base quality data are lacking; no much larger clone is found one base away. The material sequenced was PBMCs or T cells enriched from blood (not recorded which). This clonotype was obtained from a man aged 40-55 years with acute COVID-19. Here the chain combines TRBV20-1 and TRBJ2-7; TRBD2 agrees with 14 junctional bases. The sequenced DNA: TGCAGTGCTAGTCAGGGACTAGCGGGAGCTAAGTCCCACGAGCAGTACTTC. Its translation reads: CSASQGLAGAKSHEQYF.